This passage covers 27 T cell receptor beta chains from one sample sequenced in a study of identical twins. TCRdb itself ran the 5' RACE reads through MiXCR, one entry per CDR3 protein. This sample carries about 1.7 million distinct CDR3 sequences, around 33% of them seen once, and the ten largest clones take 0.27%. The sample comprised cord blood. The receptor set was obtained from a newborn girl in good health.

This clonotype was recorded many times. This chain uses TRBV20-1 with TRBJ2-5; 7 nucleotides agree with TRBD1. Germline values: CDR1 DFQATT, CDR2 SNEGSKA (reference sequence). The CDR3 contains 13 residues. The V segment lost 7 bases and the J segment 2 bases; nucleotides outside the gene matches: 7. The CDR3 spells CSGRGTAQETQYF. The CDR3 nucleotides read TGCAGTGGGAGAGGGACAGCACAAGAGACCCAGTACTTC.

The chain recombines TRBV7-9 with TRBJ2-3; 7 bases are shared with TRBD2. Germline assignment: CDR1 SEHNR and CDR2 FQNEAQ (reference sequence). This CDR3 spans 16 amino acids. With V trimmed by 5 bases and J by 5 bases, 13 bases remained unmatched. CDR3 loop: CASSRIWRGNGDTQYF. DNA of the CDR3: TGTGCCAGCAGCCGCATCTGGCGGGGGAATGGAGATACGCAGTATTTT.

The chain uses TRBV9 and TRBJ2-5; 14 positions agree with TRBD2. This CDR3 spans 17 amino acids. V trimming: 0 bases; J trimming: 11 bases; junction bases outside the gene matches: 12. Germline V CDR1 and CDR2: SGDLS, YYNGEE. CDR3 amino acids: CASSVGPGLAGENEQYF. CDR3 DNA: TGTGCCAGCAGCGTAGGGCCGGGACTAGCGGGAGAGAATGAGCAGTACTTC. The complete variable domain, with remaining parts taken from reference TRBV9 and TRBJ2-5, reads DSGVTQTPKHLITATGQRVTLRCSPRSGDLSVYWYQQSLDQGLQFLIQYYNGEERAKGNILERFSAQQFPDLHSELNLSSLELGDSALYFCASSVGPGLAGENEQYFGPGTRLLVL.

The chain carries TRBV24-1 and TRBJ1-2; 8 bases are a match to TRBD1. The CDR3 consists of 14 residues. Losses at the gene ends were 2 bases for V and 2 bases for J; bases not matched to a gene: 0. CDR1 and CDR2 (germline): KGHDR, SFDVKD. This CDR3 is CATSDWTGNYGYTF. The CDR3 DNA reads as TGTGCCACCAGTGATTGGACAGGGAACTATGGCTACACCTTC.

This clonotype turned up a few times. The CDR3 reads CSASTLRLDIYEQYF. CDR3 DNA sequence: TGCAGTGCCTCAACCCTTAGACTGGATATCTACGAGCAGTACTTC. This chain uses TRBV20-1 with TRBJ2-7; D call uncertain. V was clipped by 6 bases and J by 3 bases, with 21 bases between them. CDR1 is DFQATT, CDR2 SNEGSKA, per germline (reference sequence). The CDR3 length is 15 residues.

This clonotype has a handful of counts. This sequence joins TRBV7-2 and TRBJ2-1, with 11 nucleotides matching TRBD2. This CDR3 has 14 amino acids. V shed 7 bases and J 7 bases; nucleotides not matched to a gene: 6. The germline V gene has CDR1 SGHTA and CDR2 FQGNSA. The CDR3 coding sequence is TGTGCCAGCAAGCGACTAGCGGGGATAAATGAGCAGTTCTTC. The encoded protein is CASKRLAGINEQFF.

This clonotype has only a few counts. J is TRBJ2-1 and V is TRBV5-1; TRBD1 or TRBD2 may be the D gene (5 bases each). V was shortened by 1 base and J by 6 bases, with 17 bases between the two germline ends. The CDR3 is 16 amino acids. CDR1 and CDR2 (germline): SGHRS, YFSETQ. CDR3 in amino acids: CASSLPWGTGPNEQFF. The CDR3 bases are TGCGCCAGCAGCTTGCCGTGGGGGACGGGTCCCAATGAGCAGTTCTTC.

A few counts support this clonotype. The chain is built from TRBV28 and TRBJ2-4; no reliable D call. CDR1 and CDR2 (germline): MDHEN, SYDVKM. The CDR3 runs 15 residues. V was shortened by 6 bases and J by 0 bases, with 12 bases between the two germline ends. In DNA, the CDR3 is TGTGCCAGCAGCCCGAATCAGGTAGCCAAAAACATTCAGTACTTC. Translation gives CASSPNQVAKNIQYF.

This clonotype was picked up many times. The rearrangement links TRBV6-5 to TRBJ1-5, with D maybe TRBD1 (6 bases). The CDR3 covers 14 residues. Germline V lookup: CDR1 MNHEY, CDR2 SVGAGI. Trimming stripped 2 bases from V and 2 bases from J, with 7 bases between. DNA for the CDR3: TGTGCCAGCAGTTACAGGACAGGCAATCAGCCCCAGCATTTT. Its protein is CASSYRTGNQPQHF.

The gene calls are TRBV4-1 and TRBJ2-1, with TRBD2 matching over 11 bases. Trimming took 3 bases from V and 12 from J; bases not matched to a gene: 7. From germline, CDR1 is MGHRA and CDR2 YSYEKL. The CDR3 totals 14 residues. This CDR3 reads CASSQASGRYGQFF. CDR3 nucleotides: TGCGCCAGCAGCCAGGCTAGCGGGAGGTACGGGCAGTTCTTC.

This chain links TRBV3-1 with TRBJ1-5; 8 bases align to TRBD1. Germline V lookup: CDR1 LGHDT, CDR2 YNNKEL (reference sequence). V dropped 0 bases and J dropped 6; count of bases not matched to a gene: 4. This CDR3 region has 15 residues. The CDR3 reads CASSQEPGGGQPQHF. Written as DNA, the CDR3 is TGTGCCAGCAGCCAAGAGCCAGGGGGCGGTCAGCCCCAGCATTTT.

DNA for the CDR3: TGTGCCAGCAGTTTTGCGGGAGGTACTAAAGAGACCCAGTACTTC. Protein sequence: CASSFAGGTKETQYF. The chain couples TRBV28 to TRBJ2-5, with TRBD2 identical over 8 bases. V lost 3 bases to trimming and J lost 3 bases; unmatched junction nucleotides: 6. The CDR3 consists of 15 residues. Germline-derived CDR1 and CDR2 are MDHEN and SYDVKM.

This clonotype was seen a few times. This chain connects TRBV5-1 to TRBJ2-1; 10 bases are shared with TRBD2. Germline CDR1 SGHRS, CDR2 YFSETQ. With V trimmed by 2 bases and J by 9 bases, 5 bases remained unmatched. The CDR3 sequence is 14 residues long. The CDR3 protein is CASSFTSGTSEQFF. DNA for the CDR3: TGCGCCAGCAGCTTCACTAGCGGGACATCTGAGCAGTTCTTC.

This clonotype has a handful of counts. The rearrangement links TRBV28 to TRBJ2-7; maybe TRBD2 (5 bases). V lost 10 bases and J 3 bases, leaving 22 bases between the germline ends. The CDR3 contains 15 residues. Germline assignment: CDR1 MDHEN and CDR2 SYDVKM. Written as DNA, the CDR3 is TGTGCCACCGGTTACGCACTAGGCACGCTCTACGAGCAGTACTTC. Amino acids: CATGYALGTLYEQYF.

This clonotype was counted only a few times. This rearrangement joins TRBV7-2 to TRBJ2-5; D may be TRBD1 (6 bases). Germline CDR1 and CDR2: SGHTA and FQGNSA. The length of the CDR3 is 20 residues. The V end was cut by 5 bases, the J end by 11 bases, with 39 bases between. The CDR3 is CASSPSSGDKVFRFRNEQYF. CDR3 DNA: TGTGCCAGCAGCCCCTCATCAGGGGACAAAGTCTTTAGGTTCCGCAATGAGCAGTACTTC.

This clonotype was observed a few times. The gene calls are TRBV7-2 and TRBJ2-1, with 10 positions matching TRBD2. Germline V gene sequence: CDR1 SGHTA, CDR2 FQGNSA. V shed 4 bases and J 8 bases; nucleotides not matched to a gene: 5. The CDR3 contains 14 residues. The chain's CDR3 is CASSSWTSGYEQFF. The DNA for the CDR3 is TGTGCCAGCAGCTCTTGGACTAGCGGCTATGAGCAGTTCTTC.

This clonotype was seen a handful of times. The gene calls are TRBV6-1 and TRBJ2-7, with D maybe TRBD1 (6 bases). The CDR3 sequence is 19 residues long. V was cut by 3 bases and J by 5 bases, with 29 bases left in between. CDR1 MNHNS and CDR2 SASEGT come from the germline V gene. CDR3 DNA: TGTGCCAGCAGTGACGATTCGATAACCAGGGGCCGCGGGTACCACGAGCAGTACTTC. This translates into CASSDDSITRGRGYHEQYF.

This clonotype came up a few times. The chain recombines TRBV9 with TRBJ2-1, with 7 bases that match TRBD2. Germline V lookup: CDR1 SGDLS, CDR2 YYNGEE. The trim removed 2 bases at V and 6 bases at J, leaving 8 bases unmatched. This CDR3 comprises 15 residues. DNA of the CDR3: TGTGCCAGCAGCGTGGGAGGGTGGGGGAGCAATGAGCAGTTCTTC. Its protein is CASSVGGWGSNEQFF.

The chain is built from TRBV13 and TRBJ2-1; D might be TRBD1 or TRBD2, each matching 5 bases. Germline values: CDR1 PRHDT, CDR2 FYEKMQ (reference sequence). The CDR3 has 14 residues. Between the trimmed V and J ends, which lost 4 bases and 6 bases, there was a span of 13 bases. The CDR3: CASSSEGGANEQFF. Here the CDR3 DNA reads TGTGCCAGCAGCTCTGAGGGTGGGGCCAATGAGCAGTTCTTC.

V and J are TRBV5-1 and TRBJ2-1, with TRBD2 as a possible D gene (6 bases). The end of the DNA is better explained by TRBJ2-7, so the J call may be wrong. CDR3 length: 18 amino acids. Germline CDR1 and CDR2: SGHRS and YFSETQ. The CDR3, as DNA: TGCGCCAGCAGCTTGGGAGCGGGTGCCACCAGCTCCTACAATGAGCAGTACTTC. Amino acid sequence: CASSLGAGATSSYNEQYF.

This clonotype was found a few times. The rearrangement joins TRBV2 to TRBJ2-7; D is perhaps TRBD1 (6 bases). The CDR3 consists of 17 residues. In germline, CDR1 is SNHLY, CDR2 FYNNEI. V was cut by 4 bases and J by 3 bases, with 22 bases left in between. CDR3 bases: TGTGCCAGCAGTGTGGGAAGCTCTGGACAGTCTAGCTACGAGCAGTACTTC. Translated, it gives CASSVGSSGQSSYEQYF.

V usage is TRBV5-6 and J usage is TRBJ1-5; the D is unclear. From germline, CDR1 is SGHDT and CDR2 YYEEEE. V was clipped by 4 bases and J by 3 bases, with 11 bases between them. The CDR3 has 14 residues. CDR3 sequence (DNA): TGTGCCAGCAGCCGAGGAGACCCCAATCAGCCCCAGCATTTT. It encodes CASSRGDPNQPQHF.

This clonotype was observed at least ten times. The chain carries TRBV3-1 and TRBJ2-7; no firm D call. The CDR3 is 15 amino acids. Germline V gene sequence: CDR1 LGHDT, CDR2 YNNKEL (reference sequence). V lost 0 bases and J 2 bases, leaving 11 bases between the germline ends. The CDR3 bases are TGTGCCAGCAGCCAAGATGCGCCAGGTCCCTACGAGCAGTACTTC. Translation gives CASSQDAPGPYEQYF.

CDR3 sequence (DNA): TGTGCCAGCAGCCAAGGGCTAGCGGGGCCGAGCACAGATACGCAGTATTTT. Translation: CASSQGLAGPSTDTQYF. The V gene is TRBV3-1, the J gene TRBJ2-3, with 9 bases aligning to TRBD2. With V trimmed by 1 base and J by 0 bases, 5 bases remained unmatched. The CDR3 extends over 17 amino acids. Germline V gene lookup returns CDR1 LGHDT and CDR2 YNNKEL (reference sequence).

The V and J genes are TRBV14 and TRBJ2-1; D remains ambiguous. Trimming stripped 0 bases from V and 9 bases from J, with 12 bases between. The length of the CDR3 is 14 residues. Germline V CDR1 and CDR2: SGHDN, FVKESK. CDR3 coding DNA: TGTGCCAGCAGCCAAGATATCCCTAATGGTGAGCAGTTCTTC. Amino acids: CASSQDIPNGEQFF.

The rearrangement joins TRBV6-6 to TRBJ2-5, with TRBD1 identical over 9 bases. Germline values: CDR1 MNHNY, CDR2 SVGAGI (reference sequence). This CDR3 region has 15 residues. J gave up 11 bases and V 2 bases, and 12 bases lay outside the gene matches. CDR3 bases: TGTGCCAGCAGTTACGGACAGGGGCCCTACAATGAGCAGTACTTC. Amino acid sequence: CASSYGQGPYNEQYF.

This chain links TRBV28 with TRBJ1-5; perhaps TRBD1 as D (5 bases). The CDR3 loop spans 14 amino acids. Germline CDR1 reads MDHEN; CDR2 reads SYDVKM. Trimming left V 8 bases short and J 5 bases short, with 16 bases between. The CDR3 bases are TGTGCCAGCGGAAGACAGCTGGACTATCAGCCCCAGCATTTT. Amino acid sequence: CASGRQLDYQPQHF. The variable domain in full, with the rest retrieved from reference TRBV28 and TRBJ1-5, is DVKVTQSSRYLVKRTGEKVFLECVQDMDHENMFWYRQDPGLGLRLIYFSYDVKMKEKGDIPEGYSVSREKKERFSLILESASTNQTSMYLCASGRQLDYQPQHFGDGTRLSIL.